Listed here are 27 T cell receptor beta chains from one sample, sequenced in a study of blood T cell repertoires in COVID-19. Libraries were prepared by immunoSEQ multiplex PCR; TCRdb keeps only in-frame clonotypes and omits some of them. The table includes some 250,000 clones, about 89% detected once. Sequences were obtained from PBMCs or T cells enriched from blood (not recorded which). These receptors originate from a man aged 40-50 years who had recovered from COVID-19.

The V call is TRBV2, the J call TRBJ2-3; D perhaps matches TRBD2 (6 bases). Germline assignment: CDR1 SNHLY and CDR2 FYNNEI. The V end lost 2 bases, the J end lost 6 bases, and 21 bases lay between the germline ends. This CDR3 region has 17 residues. The CDR3 bases are TGTGCCAGCAGTGAATTGCGGGACTCCTGGGAGTTGGATACGCAGTATTTT. Residues: CASSELRDSWELDTQYF.

The CDR3 DNA follows: TGTGCCAGTAGTATAGGGCCCGGGTTTGCGGGCACCGGGGAGCTGTTTTTT. This codes for CASSIGPGFAGTGELFF. The chain recombines TRBV19 with TRBJ2-2, with D possibly matching TRBD2 (5 bases). CDR1 and CDR2 (germline): LNHDA, SQIVND (reference sequence). This CDR3 has 17 residues. The germline V and J ends were trimmed by 1 base and 4 bases, with 16 bases remaining between them.

J is TRBJ1-5 and V is TRBV3-1 (or the pseudogene TRBV3-2), with D maybe TRBD1 (6 bases). The CDR3 is 17 residues long. Trimming removed 4 bases from V and 7 bases from J, with 23 bases in between. Looked up from germline, CDR1 is LGHDT and CDR2 is YNNKEL (reference sequence). The CDR3 spells CASSRFGGGVQNQPQHF. CDR3 sequence (DNA): TGTGCCAGCAGCCGGTTTGGGGGGGGCGTTCAGAACCAGCCCCAGCATTTT.

This rearrangement joins TRBV6-2 or TRBV6-3 to TRBJ2-7; 16 bases are a match to TRBD2. From germline, CDR1 is MNHEY and CDR2 SVGEGT. The CDR3 sequence is 18 residues long. The trim removed 2 bases at V and 4 bases at J, leaving 8 bases unmatched. The CDR3 region is CASSYRRGTSGGEYEQYF. The CDR3 region has the DNA TGTGCCAGCAGTTACCGCCGAGGGACTAGCGGGGGGGAATACGAGCAGTACTTC.

The chain recombines TRBV29-1 with TRBJ1-2; TRBD1 might be the D (6 bases). CDR3 length: 13 amino acids. V lost 1 base to trimming and J lost 4 bases, with 10 bases between them. The germline gives CDR1 SQVTM, CDR2 ANQGSEA. Written as DNA, the CDR3 is TGCAGCGTTGAAGGGAACAGGGTCTATGGCTACACCTTC. Translation: CSVEGNRVYGYTF. Using reference TRBV29-1 and TRBJ1-2 for the parts outside the CDR3, the full variable domain is SAVISQKPSRDICQRGTSLTIQCQVDSQVTMMFWYRQQPGQSLTLIATANQGSEATYESGFVIDKFPISRPNLTFSTLTVSNMSPEDSSIYLCSVEGNRVYGYTFGSGTRLTVV.

The gene calls are TRBV6-2 or TRBV6-3 and TRBJ2-6; the D gene is possibly TRBD1 (5 bases). Trimming removed 2 bases from V and 2 bases from J, with 10 bases in between. The CDR3 loop spans 16 amino acids. Germline assignment: CDR1 MNHEY and CDR2 SVGEGT. The DNA of the CDR3 is TGTGCCAGCAGTTACAGGGGCGCGGCTGGGGCCAACGTCCTGACTTTC. Translation: CASSYRGAAGANVLTF.

The chain uses TRBV7-3 and TRBJ2-1, with TRBD1 matching 7 bases. Per the germline V gene, CDR1 is SGHTA and CDR2 is FQGTGA. Losses at the gene ends were 2 bases for V and 5 bases for J; bases not matched to a gene: 6. This CDR3 comprises 15 residues. The chain's CDR3 is CASSLQDRANNEQFF. The DNA of the CDR3 is TGTGCCAGCAGCTTACAAGACAGGGCTAACAATGAGCAGTTCTTC.

The genes are TRBV27 and TRBJ2-1, with D uncertain. The CDR3 length is 13 residues. From germline, CDR1 is MNHEY and CDR2 SMNVEV (reference sequence). Trimming left V 2 bases short and J 7 bases short, with 9 bases between. CDR3 residues: CASSLTQTNEQFF. CDR3 DNA: TGTGCCAGCAGTTTAACCCAGACAAATGAGCAGTTCTTC.

The J gene is TRBJ1-6, the V gene TRBV6-5; no definite D call. This CDR3 is built from 12 residues. The ends were cut back, 8 bases at V and 9 bases at J, with 11 bases in the middle. The V gene's germline CDR1 is MNHEY and CDR2 SVGAGI. As DNA, the CDR3 is TGTGCCAGCCAGGTGGTACCTTCACCCCTCCACTTT. It specifies CASQVVPSPLHF.

This clone was detected once. The chain links TRBV5-5 to TRBJ1-1; 7 bases line up with TRBD1. The trim removed 5 bases at V and 6 bases at J, leaving 10 bases unmatched. From germline, CDR1 is SGHKS and CDR2 YYEKEE (reference sequence). CDR3 length: 14 amino acids. The CDR3 nucleotides are TGTGCCAGCAGGTACTTACAGGGGATCTCTGAAGCTTTCTTT. Its protein is CASRYLQGISEAFF.

The chain links TRBV7-2 to TRBJ1-2; 7 nucleotides line up with TRBD1. The V and J ends lost 1 base and 4 bases, in that order; junction bases with no gene match: 6. This CDR3 contains 15 residues. The germline V gene has CDR1 SGHTA and CDR2 FQGNSA. The CDR3 sequence: CASSLGGGAVYGYTF. CDR3 bases: TGTGCCAGCAGCTTAGGAGGGGGCGCAGTCTATGGCTACACCTTC.

This chain joins TRBV5-1 and TRBJ1-6; 8 nucleotides match TRBD1. The V and J ends lost 4 bases and 3 bases, in that order; junction bases with no gene match: 6. Looked up from germline, CDR1 is SGHRS and CDR2 is YFSETQ. CDR3 length: 16 residues. The DNA for the CDR3 is TGCGCCAGCAGCCTTCGGACAGGGAACTATAATTCACCCCTCCACTTT. Translation gives CASSLRTGNYNSPLHF.

The chain carries TRBV4-2 and TRBJ2-5; D might be TRBD1 (6 bases). The CDR3 has 16 amino acids. Germline-derived CDR1 and CDR2 are LGHNA and YNFKEQ. V was cut by 6 bases and J by 2 bases, with 19 bases left in between. The CDR3 is CASSTGTLHIQETQYF. The CDR3 coding sequence is TGTGCCAGCAGTACCGGGACACTCCACATACAAGAGACCCAGTACTTC.

The CDR3 loop is CASSYSPSGRLDTQYF. The CDR3 DNA sequence: TGTGCCAGCAGTTACTCGCCTAGCGGGAGATTAGATACGCAGTATTTT. This sequence joins TRBV6-5 and TRBJ2-3, with TRBD2 matching over 10 bases. The V segment lost 0 bases and the J segment 5 bases; nucleotides outside the gene matches: 5. Germline V gene lookup returns CDR1 MNHEY and CDR2 SVGAGI. CDR3 size: 16 residues.

The gene calls are TRBV9 and TRBJ1-6; 7 positions match TRBD1. Trimming took 4 bases from V and 9 from J; bases not matched to a gene: 10. The CDR3 has 15 amino acids. The germline CDR1 and CDR2 sequences are SGDLS and YYNGEE. The CDR3 nucleotides are TGTGCCAGCAGCTTGAGCCAGGGGGATTGTTCACCCCTCCACTTT. Translating it yields CASSLSQGDCSPLHF. Looking up the rest from reference TRBV9 and TRBJ1-6 gives the full variable domain: DSGVTQTPKHLITATGQRVTLRCSPRSGDLSVYWYQQSLDQGLQFLIQYYNGEERAKGNILERFSAQQFPDLHSELNLSSLELGDSALYFCASSLSQGDCSPLHFGNGTRLTVT.

V usage is TRBV11-3 and J usage is TRBJ1-1; possible D gene TRBD1, 6 bases. Per the germline V gene, CDR1 is SGHNT and CDR2 is YENEEA. Trimming removed 5 bases at V and 7 bases at J, with 23 bases between. The CDR3 is made up of 16 amino acids. The CDR3 DNA follows: TGTGCCAGCAGCACCCGGACAGTGGGGAAGGTTAGTGAAGCTTTCTTT. Protein sequence: CASSTRTVGKVSEAFF.

This clone was picked up one time. The rearrangement links TRBV18 to TRBJ2-2; possible D gene TRBD1, 5 bases. The CDR3 runs to 16 residues. V gave up 5 bases and J gave up 1 base, with 14 bases separating them. The germline gives CDR1 KGHSH, CDR2 LQKENI. The CDR3 protein is CASSRALTENTGELFF. The CDR3, as DNA: TGTGCCAGCTCAAGAGCGTTGACAGAGAACACCGGGGAGCTGTTTTTT.

The chain combines TRBV7-9 with TRBJ2-1, with no clear D. V was clipped by 4 bases and J by 7 bases, with 8 bases between them. The CDR3 is 12 amino acids. CDR1 is SEHNR, CDR2 FQNEAQ, per germline (reference sequence). CDR3 region: CASSSDSNEQFF. The CDR3 region has the DNA TGTGCCAGCAGCTCCGACTCAAATGAGCAGTTCTTC.

V and J are TRBV7-9 and TRBJ2-1; 12 nucleotides align to TRBD2. Germline V CDR1 and CDR2: SEHNR, FQNEAQ (reference sequence). V shed 5 bases, J shed 7 bases, and the junction held 6 bases outside the gene matches. The CDR3 runs 15 residues. The CDR3 DNA follows: TGTGCCAGCAGCCAGACTAGCGGGAGCGCGAATGAGCAGTTCTTC. Amino acids: CASSQTSGSANEQFF. The complete variable domain, with remaining parts taken from reference TRBV7-9 and TRBJ2-1, reads DTGVSQNPRHKITKRGQNVTFRCDPISEHNRLYWYRQTLGQGPEFLTYFQNEAQLEKSRLLSDRFSAERPKGSFSTLEIQRTEQGDSAMYLCASSQTSGSANEQFFGPGTRLTVL.

This clone appeared a single time. This chain links TRBV19 with TRBJ1-1; a possible D gene is TRBD1 (5 bases). The CDR3 contains 14 residues. Germline CDR1 and CDR2: LNHDA and SQIVND (reference sequence). V was clipped by 4 bases and J by 2 bases, with 11 bases between them. The CDR3 DNA reads as TGTGCCAGTAGTACCCTGGGGGGAAACACTGAAGCTTTCTTT. Amino acid sequence: CASSTLGGNTEAFF.

V gene TRBV18 combines with J gene TRBJ2-7; the D gene is possibly TRBD2 (5 bases). The CDR3 covers 14 residues. CDR1 is KGHSH, CDR2 LQKENI, per germline. The ends were cut back, 3 bases at V and 0 bases at J, with 9 bases in the middle. The CDR3 nucleotides are TGTGCCAGCTCACCGGAGGACGGCTCCTACGAGCAGTACTTC. It is translated as CASSPEDGSYEQYF.

This clone has more than one count but fewer than ten. V gene TRBV29-1 combines with J gene TRBJ1-4, with 7 bases fitting TRBD1. Trimming took 6 bases from V and 8 from J; bases not matched to a gene: 9. The CDR3 extends over 13 amino acids. Germline assignment: CDR1 SQVTM and CDR2 ANQGSEA. CDR3 amino acids: CSVFWKGGEKLFF. DNA of the CDR3: TGCAGCGTCTTCTGGAAAGGGGGCGAAAAACTGTTTTTT.

V gene TRBV9 combines with J gene TRBJ2-5; TRBD1 aligns across 12 bases. The germline CDR1 and CDR2 sequences are SGDLS and YYNGEE. The ends lost 4 bases at V and 1 base at J; junction bases unmatched: 14. The CDR3 totals 19 residues. The DNA of the CDR3 is TGTGCCAGCAGCACCGGGACAGGGGGCTTCCAAAACTTCCAAGAGACCCAGTACTTC. It codes for CASSTGTGGFQNFQETQYF. Drawing the rest from reference TRBV9 and TRBJ2-5, the complete variable domain is DSGVTQTPKHLITATGQRVTLRCSPRSGDLSVYWYQQSLDQGLQFLIQYYNGEERAKGNILERFSAQQFPDLHSELNLSSLELGDSALYFCASSTGTGGFQNFQETQYFGPGTRLLVL.

The chain recombines TRBV7-3 with TRBJ1-1; the D gene is possibly TRBD1 (5 bases). The V gene lost 5 bases and the J gene lost 5 bases, with 15 bases spanning the gap. CDR3 length equals 14 residues. CDR1 is SGHTA, CDR2 FQGTGA, per germline. The CDR3 nucleotides are TGTGCCAGCAGCCGGGCGGGGGATGGGACTGAAGCTTTCTTT. Protein product: CASSRAGDGTEAFF.

The chain uses TRBV19 and TRBJ2-4; the match to TRBD2 covers 11 bases. The CDR3 sequence is 16 residues long. Germline V gene data show CDR1 as LNHDA and CDR2 as SQIVND (reference sequence). Germline trimming cut 6 bases from V and 3 bases from J; bases unmatched to any gene: 7. In DNA, the CDR3 is TGTGCCAGTAGCCGTAGCGGGGGGGCTTACAAAAACATTCAGTACTTC. Protein: CASSRSGGAYKNIQYF.

V and J are TRBV10-2 and TRBJ1-5; TRBD1 aligns across 7 bases. J lost 1 base, V lost 3 bases, and 6 bases had no gene match. CDR1 WSHSY and CDR2 SAAADI come from the germline V gene. The CDR3 is 16 amino acids. The CDR3 nucleotides read TGCGCCAGCAGTGAACACCCGGGACAGAGCAATCAGCCCCAGCATTTT. It encodes CASSEHPGQSNQPQHF.

This chain joins TRBV11-2 and TRBJ2-1; weak D call: TRBD1 (6 bases). V was clipped by 6 bases and J by 0 bases, with 12 bases between them. Germline V lookup: CDR1 SGHAT, CDR2 FQNNGV. The CDR3 runs 15 residues. The CDR3 reads CASSPPGDSYNEQFF. The DNA for the CDR3 is TGTGCCAGCAGTCCGCCAGGGGACTCCTACAATGAGCAGTTCTTC.